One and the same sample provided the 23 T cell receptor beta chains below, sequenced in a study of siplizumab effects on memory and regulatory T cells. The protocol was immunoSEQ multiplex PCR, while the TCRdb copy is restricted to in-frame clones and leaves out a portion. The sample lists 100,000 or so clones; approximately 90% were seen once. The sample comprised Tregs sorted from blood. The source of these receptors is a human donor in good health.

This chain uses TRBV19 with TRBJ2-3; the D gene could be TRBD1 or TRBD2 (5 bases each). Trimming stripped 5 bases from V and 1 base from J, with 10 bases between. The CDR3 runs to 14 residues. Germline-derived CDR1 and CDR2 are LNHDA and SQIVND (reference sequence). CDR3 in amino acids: CASSVGPRTDTQYF. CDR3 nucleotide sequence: TGTGCCAGTAGTGTGGGACCCCGCACAGATACGCAGTATTTT.

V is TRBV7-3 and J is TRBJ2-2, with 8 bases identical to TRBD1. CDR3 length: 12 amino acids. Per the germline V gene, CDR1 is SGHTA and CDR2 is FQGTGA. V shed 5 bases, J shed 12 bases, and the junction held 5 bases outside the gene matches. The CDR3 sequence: CASSTQGAKLFF. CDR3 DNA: TGTGCCAGCAGCACGCAGGGGGCGAAGCTGTTTTTT.

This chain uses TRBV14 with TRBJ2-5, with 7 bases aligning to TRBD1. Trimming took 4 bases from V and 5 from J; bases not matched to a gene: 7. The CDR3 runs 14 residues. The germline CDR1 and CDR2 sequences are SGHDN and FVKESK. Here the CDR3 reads CASSRAGGSETQYF. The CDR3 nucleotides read TGTGCCAGCAGCCGCGCAGGGGGTTCGGAGACCCAGTACTTC.

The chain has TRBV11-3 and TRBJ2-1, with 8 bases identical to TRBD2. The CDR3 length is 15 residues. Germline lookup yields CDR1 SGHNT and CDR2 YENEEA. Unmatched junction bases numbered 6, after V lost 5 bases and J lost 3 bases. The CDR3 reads CASSPSSGHYNEQFF. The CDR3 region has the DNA TGTGCCAGCAGCCCCTCTAGCGGGCACTACAATGAGCAGTTCTTC. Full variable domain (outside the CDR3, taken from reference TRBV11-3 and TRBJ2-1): EAGVVQSPRYKIIEKKQPVAFWCNPISGHNTLYWYLQNLGQGPELLIRYENEEAVDDSQLPKDRFSAERLKGVDSTLKIQPAELGDSAVYLCASSPSSGHYNEQFFGPGTRLTVL.

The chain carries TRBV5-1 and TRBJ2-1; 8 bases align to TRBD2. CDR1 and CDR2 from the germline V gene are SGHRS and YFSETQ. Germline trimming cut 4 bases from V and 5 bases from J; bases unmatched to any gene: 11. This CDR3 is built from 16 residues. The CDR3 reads CASSLERLAQNNEQFF. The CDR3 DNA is TGCGCCAGCAGCCTAGAAAGACTAGCGCAAAACAATGAGCAGTTCTTC.

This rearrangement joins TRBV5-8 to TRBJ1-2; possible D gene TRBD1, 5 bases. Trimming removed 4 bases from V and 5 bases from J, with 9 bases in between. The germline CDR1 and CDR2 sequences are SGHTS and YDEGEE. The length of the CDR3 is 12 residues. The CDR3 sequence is CASSPRTYGYTF. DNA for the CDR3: TGTGCCAGCAGCCCGCGGACATATGGCTACACCTTC. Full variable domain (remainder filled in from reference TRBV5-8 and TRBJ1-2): EAGVTQSPTHLIKTRGQQATLRCSPISGHTSVYWYQQALGLGLQFLLWYDEGEERNRGNFPPRFSGRQFPNYSSELNVNALELEDSALYLCASSPRTYGYTFGSGTRLTVV.

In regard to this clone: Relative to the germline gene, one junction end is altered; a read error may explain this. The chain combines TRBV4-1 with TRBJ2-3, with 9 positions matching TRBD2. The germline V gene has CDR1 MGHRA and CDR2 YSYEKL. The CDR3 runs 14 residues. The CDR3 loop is CANSSNSGSSTQYF. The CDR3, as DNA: TGCGCCAACAGCTCCAATAGCGGGAGTAGTACGCAGTATTTT.

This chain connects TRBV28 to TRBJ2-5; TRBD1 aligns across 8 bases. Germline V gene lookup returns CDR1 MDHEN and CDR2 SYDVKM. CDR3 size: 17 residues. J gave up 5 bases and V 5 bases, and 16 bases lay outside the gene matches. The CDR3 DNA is TGTGCCAGCAGTCCCCAAGGACAGGGTTACACGAGGGAGACCCAGTACTTC. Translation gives CASSPQGQGYTRETQYF.

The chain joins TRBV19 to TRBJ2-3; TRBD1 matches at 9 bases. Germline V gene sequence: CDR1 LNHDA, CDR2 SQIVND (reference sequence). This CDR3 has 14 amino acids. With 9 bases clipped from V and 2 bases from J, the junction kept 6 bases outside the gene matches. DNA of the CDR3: TGTGCCAGCCGACAGGGGGAACTCACAGATACGCAGTATTTT. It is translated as CASRQGELTDTQYF.

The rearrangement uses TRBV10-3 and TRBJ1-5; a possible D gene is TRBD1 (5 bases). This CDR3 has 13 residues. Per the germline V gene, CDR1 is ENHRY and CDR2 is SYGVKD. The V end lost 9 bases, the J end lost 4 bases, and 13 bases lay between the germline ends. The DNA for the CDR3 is TGTGCCATTTCGAGGGGTGGGAATCAGCCCCAGCATTTT. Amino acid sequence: CAISRGGNQPQHF.

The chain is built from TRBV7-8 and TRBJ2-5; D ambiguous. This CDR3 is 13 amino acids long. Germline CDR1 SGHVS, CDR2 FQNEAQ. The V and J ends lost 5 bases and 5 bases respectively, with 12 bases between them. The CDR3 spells CASSRARVETQYF. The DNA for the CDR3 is TGTGCCAGCAGCCGCGCTAGGGTGGAGACCCAGTACTTC.

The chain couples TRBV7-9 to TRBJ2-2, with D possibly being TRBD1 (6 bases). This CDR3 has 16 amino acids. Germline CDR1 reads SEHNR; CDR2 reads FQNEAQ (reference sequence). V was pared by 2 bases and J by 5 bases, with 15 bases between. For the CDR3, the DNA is TGTGCCAGCAGCTTAAAGGCTGGGACACCAACCGGGGAGCTGTTTTTT. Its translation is CASSLKAGTPTGELFF.

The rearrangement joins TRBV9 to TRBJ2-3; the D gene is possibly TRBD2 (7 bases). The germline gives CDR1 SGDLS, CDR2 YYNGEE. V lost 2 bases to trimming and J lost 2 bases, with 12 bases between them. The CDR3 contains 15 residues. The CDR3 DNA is TGTGCCAGCAGCGTTGGGGGGGCGACCACAGATACGCAGTATTTT. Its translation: CASSVGGATTDTQYF.

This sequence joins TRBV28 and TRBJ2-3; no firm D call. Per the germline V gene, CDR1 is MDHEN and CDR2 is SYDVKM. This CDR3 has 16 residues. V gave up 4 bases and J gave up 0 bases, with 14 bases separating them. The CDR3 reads CASSYDLFTSTDTQYF. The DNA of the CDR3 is TGTGCCAGCAGTTACGACTTATTTACTAGCACAGATACGCAGTATTTT. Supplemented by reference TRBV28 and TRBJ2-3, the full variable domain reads DVKVTQSSRYLVKRTGEKVFLECVQDMDHENMFWYRQDPGLGLRLIYFSYDVKMKEKGDIPEGYSVSREKKERFSLILESASTNQTSMYLCASSYDLFTSTDTQYFGPGTRLTVL.

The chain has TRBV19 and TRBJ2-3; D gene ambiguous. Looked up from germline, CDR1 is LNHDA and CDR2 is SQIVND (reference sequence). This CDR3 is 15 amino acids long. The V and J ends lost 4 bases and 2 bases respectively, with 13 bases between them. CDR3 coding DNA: TGTGCCAGTAGTAGAGTCTCCCAGACCACAGATACGCAGTATTTT. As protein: CASSRVSQTTDTQYF.

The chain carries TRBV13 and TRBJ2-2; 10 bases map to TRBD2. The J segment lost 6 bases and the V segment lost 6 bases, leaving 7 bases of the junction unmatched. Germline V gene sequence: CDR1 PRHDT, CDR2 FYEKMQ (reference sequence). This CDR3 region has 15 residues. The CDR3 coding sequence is TGTGCCAGCAGTGGAAGCGGGAGGGCGGCCGGGGAGCTGTTTTTT. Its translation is CASSGSGRAAGELFF.

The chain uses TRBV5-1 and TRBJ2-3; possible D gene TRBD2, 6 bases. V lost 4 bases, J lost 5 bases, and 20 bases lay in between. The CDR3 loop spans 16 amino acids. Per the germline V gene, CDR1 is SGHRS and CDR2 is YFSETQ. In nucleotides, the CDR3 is TGCGCCAGCAGCGGAACCGGGGGTGCTTTTATAGATACGCAGTATTTT. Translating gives CASSGTGGAFIDTQYF.

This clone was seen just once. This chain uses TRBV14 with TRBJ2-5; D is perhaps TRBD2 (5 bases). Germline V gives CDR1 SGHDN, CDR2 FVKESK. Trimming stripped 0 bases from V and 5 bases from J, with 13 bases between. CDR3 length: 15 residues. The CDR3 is CASSQEDNRGETQYF. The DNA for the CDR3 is TGTGCCAGCAGCCAAGAGGATAACCGGGGTGAGACCCAGTACTTC.

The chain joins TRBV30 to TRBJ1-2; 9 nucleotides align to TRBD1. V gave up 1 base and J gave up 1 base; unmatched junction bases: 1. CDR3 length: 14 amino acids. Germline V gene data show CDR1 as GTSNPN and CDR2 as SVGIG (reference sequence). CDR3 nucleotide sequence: TGTGCCTGGAGTGGGACAGGGGATAACTATGGCTACACCTTC. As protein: CAWSGTGDNYGYTF.

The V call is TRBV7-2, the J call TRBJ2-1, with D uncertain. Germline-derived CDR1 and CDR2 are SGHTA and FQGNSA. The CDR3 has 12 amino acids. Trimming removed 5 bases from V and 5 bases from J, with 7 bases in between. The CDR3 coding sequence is TGTGCCAGCAGCGTCGTTAACAATGAGCAGTTCTTC. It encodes CASSVVNNEQFF.

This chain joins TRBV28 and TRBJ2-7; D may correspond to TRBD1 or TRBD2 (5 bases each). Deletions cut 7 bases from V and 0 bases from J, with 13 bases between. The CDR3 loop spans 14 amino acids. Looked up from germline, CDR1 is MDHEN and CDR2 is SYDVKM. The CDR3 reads CASTPNGASYEQYF. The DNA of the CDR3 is TGTGCCAGCACCCCTAACGGGGCCTCCTACGAGCAGTACTTC.

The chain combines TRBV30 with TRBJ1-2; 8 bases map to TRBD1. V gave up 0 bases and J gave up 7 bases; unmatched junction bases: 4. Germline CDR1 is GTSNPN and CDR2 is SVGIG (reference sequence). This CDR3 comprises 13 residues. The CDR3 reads CAWSVQGELGYTF. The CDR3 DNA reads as TGTGCCTGGAGTGTACAGGGGGAGCTTGGCTACACCTTC.

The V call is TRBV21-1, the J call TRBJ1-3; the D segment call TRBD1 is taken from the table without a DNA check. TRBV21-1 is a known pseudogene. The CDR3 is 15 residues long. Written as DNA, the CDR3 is TGTGCCAGCAGCACCGGGACAGTTTCTGGAAACACCATATATTTT. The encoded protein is CASSTGTVSGNTIYF.